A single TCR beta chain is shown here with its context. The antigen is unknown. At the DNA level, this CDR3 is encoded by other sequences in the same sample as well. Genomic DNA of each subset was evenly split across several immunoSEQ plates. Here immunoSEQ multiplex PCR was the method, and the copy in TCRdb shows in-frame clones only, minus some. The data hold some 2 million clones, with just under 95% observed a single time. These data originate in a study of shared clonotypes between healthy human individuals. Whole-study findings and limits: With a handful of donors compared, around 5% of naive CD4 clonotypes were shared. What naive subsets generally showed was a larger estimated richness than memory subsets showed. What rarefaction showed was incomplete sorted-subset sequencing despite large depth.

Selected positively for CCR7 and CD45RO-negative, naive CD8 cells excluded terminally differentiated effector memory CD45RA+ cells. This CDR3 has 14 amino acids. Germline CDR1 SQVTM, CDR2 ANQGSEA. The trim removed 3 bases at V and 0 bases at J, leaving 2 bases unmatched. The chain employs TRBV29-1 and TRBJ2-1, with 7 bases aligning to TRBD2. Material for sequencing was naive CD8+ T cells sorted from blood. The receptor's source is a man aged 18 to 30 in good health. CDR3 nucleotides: TGCAGCGTTGAGGGGGGGAGCTCCTACAATGAGCAGTTCTTC. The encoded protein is CSVEGGSSYNEQFF.